Presented here are 29 T cell receptor beta chains from one specimen sequenced in a study of blood T cell repertoires in COVID-19. Method: immunoSEQ multiplex PCR; TCRdb's copy keeps in-frame clones and lacks some. This table has about 15,000 clones, about four fifths appearing once. The material sequenced was peripheral blood. These receptors came from a human donor in a cohort sampled during active COVID-19.

The gene calls are TRBV18 and TRBJ1-2; 7 bases line up with TRBD1. Germline CDR1 and CDR2: KGHSH and LQKENI. V lost 3 bases to trimming and J lost 1 base; unmatched junction nucleotides: 5. This CDR3 is 15 amino acids long. The CDR3 loop is CASSPPGQHNYGYTF. The CDR3 DNA reads TGTGCCAGCTCACCCCCGGGACAGCATAACTATGGCTACACCTTC.

The chain has TRBV19 and TRBJ2-7, with D maybe TRBD2 (5 bases). The CDR3 spans 14 residues. Germline assignment: CDR1 LNHDA and CDR2 SQIVND (reference sequence). V dropped 5 bases and J dropped 1 base, with 12 bases sitting between them. CDR3 sequence: CASSEPGGSYEQYF. CDR3 nucleotide sequence: TGTGCCAGTAGTGAGCCCGGCGGGTCCTACGAGCAGTACTTC.

The DNA of the CDR3 is TGTGCCAGCAGAACAGGGGATAGTAATTCACCCCTCCACTTT. This sequence encodes CASRTGDSNSPLHF. The chain is built from TRBV27 and TRBJ1-6; 7 bases fit TRBD1. J lost 6 bases, V lost 6 bases, and 5 bases had no gene match. The CDR3 sequence is 14 residues long. Germline CDR1 MNHEY, CDR2 SMNVEV (reference sequence).

The chain is built from TRBV7-9 and TRBJ2-3, with TRBD2 identical over 15 bases. The V gene's germline CDR1 is SEHNR and CDR2 FQNEAQ (reference sequence). There are 16 residues in the CDR3. V lost 4 bases and J lost 7; bases outside the gene matches: 6. Written as DNA, the CDR3 is TGTGCCAGCAGCTATGGACTAGCGGGAGGGGGATATACGCAGTATTTT. Residues: CASSYGLAGGGYTQYF.

The chain joins TRBV9 to TRBJ2-7; TRBD1 matches at 7 bases. Germline lookup yields CDR1 SGDLS and CDR2 YYNGEE. This CDR3 comprises 13 residues. After removal of 0 bases from V and 6 bases from J, the junction contained 3 bases not matched to a gene. The CDR3 reads CASSVARQGEQYF. CDR3 DNA sequence: TGTGCCAGCAGCGTAGCGCGACAGGGCGAGCAGTACTTC.

V gene TRBV4-3 combines with J gene TRBJ2-1, with a tentative D call TRBD2 (6 bases). Per germline, CDR1 LGHNA and CDR2 YSLEER. CDR3 length equals 17 residues. Deletions cut 0 bases from V and 3 bases from J, with 15 bases between. The CDR3 spells CASSQDFSGGIYNEQFF. The DNA for the CDR3 is TGCGCCAGCAGCCAAGATTTCTCTGGCGGGATCTACAATGAGCAGTTCTTC.

The rearrangement uses TRBV6-1 and TRBJ2-7, with 8 bases identical to TRBD2. After removal of 3 bases from V and 5 bases from J, the junction contained 6 bases not matched to a gene. The CDR3 has 14 amino acids. The germline CDR1 and CDR2 sequences are MNHNS and SASEGT. CDR3 nucleotide sequence: TGTGCCAGCAGTGACACCGGGAGGGCCAACGAGCAGTACTTC. Amino acid sequence: CASSDTGRANEQYF.

This rearrangement joins TRBV3-1 (or the pseudogene TRBV3-2) to TRBJ2-4; TRBD2 aligns across 8 bases. Germline CDR1 reads LGHDT; CDR2 reads YNNKEL (reference sequence). V was clipped by 0 bases and J by 9 bases; unmatched bases: 7. CDR3 length equals 15 residues. CDR3 amino acids: CASSQDISGGSIQYF. CDR3 bases: TGTGCCAGCAGCCAAGATATCTCGGGGGGGAGCATTCAGTACTTC.

This clone is large. The chain's CDR3 is CASSPTVAGEQYF. The CDR3 DNA follows: TGTGCCAGCAGTCCAACCGTGGCGGGCGAGCAGTACTTC. The chain joins TRBV27 to TRBJ2-7, with D tentatively TRBD2 (5 bases). Germline V CDR1 and CDR2: MNHEY, SMNVEV (reference sequence). CDR3 length: 13 amino acids. Trimming removed 5 bases at V and 6 bases at J, with 14 bases between.

J is TRBJ2-3 and V is TRBV15; 10 bases fit TRBD2. Germline V gene data show CDR1 as LNHNV and CDR2 as YYDKDF (reference sequence). This CDR3 has 16 residues. Trimming took 3 bases from V and 3 from J; bases not matched to a gene: 6. CDR3 protein: CATSRTPGLATDTQYF. CDR3 sequence (DNA): TGTGCCACCAGCAGGACGCCGGGACTAGCGACAGATACGCAGTATTTT.

The chain uses TRBV2 and TRBJ1-1; D call uncertain. The CDR3 has 12 amino acids. Germline CDR1 SNHLY, CDR2 FYNNEI. With 1 base removed from V and 6 bases from J, the gap between germline ends came to 6 bases. CDR3 loop: CASSEDSAEAFF. The CDR3 DNA reads as TGTGCCAGCAGTGAAGACAGTGCTGAAGCTTTCTTT.

The V and J genes are TRBV20-1 and TRBJ2-1, with a tentative D call TRBD2 (6 bases). V was pared by 3 bases and J by 5 bases, with 14 bases between. CDR1 is DFQATT, CDR2 SNEGSKA, per germline (reference sequence). This CDR3 spans 14 amino acids. Here the CDR3 DNA reads TGCAGTGCTAGTCAGGGTAGGAGGGACAATGAGCAGTTCTTC. Translated, it gives CSASQGRRDNEQFF.

The chain uses TRBV28 and TRBJ1-2; no firm D call. Germline values: CDR1 MDHEN, CDR2 SYDVKM. This CDR3 spans 12 amino acids. V was clipped by 1 base and J by 4 bases, with 4 bases between them. CDR3 sequence: CASSLFSYGYTF. The DNA for the CDR3 is TGTGCCAGCAGTTTATTCTCCTATGGCTACACCTTC.

The chain carries TRBV4-2 and TRBJ1-1; tentative D call: TRBD1 (6 bases). CDR1 and CDR2 (germline): LGHNA, YNFKEQ. V was trimmed by 4 bases and J by 1 base, leaving 10 bases between them. The CDR3 spans 14 residues. The CDR3 bases are TGTGCCAGCAGCCGCGGACAGTCGAACACTGAAGCTTTCTTT. It yields the protein CASSRGQSNTEAFF.

The V and J genes are TRBV2 and TRBJ2-7; TRBD2 matches at 12 bases. CDR1 and CDR2 (germline): SNHLY, FYNNEI. V was pared by 6 bases and J by 4 bases, with 7 bases of the junction left unmatched. This CDR3 comprises 15 residues. This CDR3 is CASRLLAGGSYEQYF. CDR3 coding DNA: TGTGCCAGCAGGTTACTAGCGGGAGGATCGTACGAGCAGTACTTC.

This chain links TRBV9 with TRBJ1-1, with D hard to call. Per germline, CDR1 SGDLS and CDR2 YYNGEE. V was cut by 2 bases and J by 0 bases, with 5 bases left in between. The CDR3 length is 13 residues. CDR3 sequence reads: CASSVTMNTEAFF. CDR3 nucleotides: TGTGCCAGCAGCGTCACAATGAACACTGAAGCTTTCTTT.

This clone was observed a single time. The chain joins TRBV6-1 to TRBJ2-7, with 7 bases fitting TRBD1. The CDR3 is made up of 14 amino acids. Germline CDR1 and CDR2: MNHNS and SASEGT. Losses at the gene ends were 2 bases for V and 5 bases for J; bases not matched to a gene: 6. This CDR3 reads CASSEPGGIDEQYF. The CDR3 region has the DNA TGTGCCAGCAGTGAACCAGGGGGAATCGACGAGCAGTACTTC.

The chain uses TRBV6-5 and TRBJ2-7; 7 nucleotides line up with TRBD1. V shed 7 bases, J shed 1 base, and the junction held 10 bases outside the gene matches. Germline CDR1 MNHEY, CDR2 SVGAGI. The CDR3 is 15 residues long. The CDR3 region has the DNA TGTGCCAGCACCAAAGGGACAGCAGGTTCCTACGAGCAGTACTTC. This encodes CASTKGTAGSYEQYF.

This clone has only a few counts. This sequence joins TRBV7-9 and TRBJ2-7; no definite D call. Trimming stripped 0 bases from V and 5 bases from J, with 5 bases between. CDR1 is SEHNR, CDR2 FQNEAQ, per germline (reference sequence). CDR3 size: 12 residues. The CDR3 loop is CASSLALDEQYF. CDR3 DNA sequence: TGTGCCAGCAGCTTAGCTCTAGACGAGCAGTACTTC.

V and J are TRBV2 and TRBJ2-5; 8 bases are a match to TRBD1. From germline, CDR1 is SNHLY and CDR2 FYNNEI. The junction had 9 bases not matched to a gene; V was cut back by 5 bases and J by 7 bases. This CDR3 has 14 amino acids. The CDR3 spells CASSLGQGKSTQYF. The CDR3 DNA follows: TGTGCCAGCAGTCTAGGACAGGGTAAATCGACCCAGTACTTC.

The chain joins TRBV29-1 to TRBJ2-7; D may be TRBD1 (6 bases). Trimming removed 4 bases at V and 2 bases at J, with 15 bases between. The CDR3 loop spans 14 amino acids. CDR1 is SQVTM and CDR2 is ANQGSEA in the germline V gene. CDR3: CSVGQRQATYEQYF. CDR3 nucleotides: TGCAGCGTTGGACAAAGACAGGCCACCTACGAGCAGTACTTC.

The rearrangement links TRBV19 to TRBJ2-7; 8 bases map to TRBD1. Trimming took 6 bases from V and 2 from J; bases not matched to a gene: 18. The CDR3 sequence is 18 residues long. In germline, CDR1 is LNHDA, CDR2 SQIVND (reference sequence). In DNA form, the CDR3 reads TGTGCCAGTAGGCTACGGATACAGGGGGTCGGCCCACCCTACGAGCAGTACTTC. Its translation: CASRLRIQGVGPPYEQYF.

J is TRBJ2-7 and V is TRBV4-3; TRBD2 matches 9 bases. Germline CDR1 is LGHNA and CDR2 is YSLEER. V shed 0 bases and J 7 bases; nucleotides not matched to a gene: 10. CDR3 size: 16 residues. DNA of the CDR3: TGCGCCAGCAGCCAAGAGGCGGGAGGGAATCTTGGGGAGCAGTACTTC. Its translation: CASSQEAGGNLGEQYF.

The chain links TRBV6-2 or TRBV6-3 to TRBJ1-4; weak D call: TRBD1 (5 bases). This CDR3 contains 13 residues. Between the trimmed V and J ends, which lost 5 bases and 7 bases, there was a span of 11 bases. Germline CDR1 MNHEY, CDR2 SVGEGT. The CDR3, as DNA: TGTGCCAGCAGTCTGCAGGGCTTTGAAAAACTGTTTTTT. This gives the protein CASSLQGFEKLFF.

The rearrangement joins TRBV7-3 to TRBJ2-3; no definite D call. Germline values: CDR1 SGHTA, CDR2 FQGTGA. The CDR3 runs 13 residues. The germline V and J ends were trimmed by 1 base and 5 bases, with 7 bases remaining between them. CDR3 protein: CASSLNAGDTQYF. CDR3 bases: TGTGCCAGCAGCTTAAACGCAGGAGATACGCAGTATTTT. The entire variable domain, with the rest obtained from reference TRBV7-3 and TRBJ2-3, is as follows: GAGVSQTPSNKVTEKGKYVELRCDPISGHTALYWYRQSLGQGPEFLIYFQGTGAADDSGLPNDRFFAVRPEGSVSTLKIQRTERGDSAVYLCASSLNAGDTQYFGPGTRLTVL.

This rearrangement joins TRBV19 to TRBJ2-1; a possible D gene is TRBD2 (7 bases). There are 17 residues in the CDR3. Trimming cost V 1 base and J 2 bases, with 15 bases left between them. The germline gives CDR1 LNHDA, CDR2 SQIVND (reference sequence). The CDR3 bases are TGTGCCAGTAGTATAGGGGGTGGGGGGGCCCCCTACAATGAGCAGTTCTTC. Translating it yields CASSIGGGGAPYNEQFF.

CDR3 sequence reads: CASSLNGEGNEQFF. The CDR3 DNA sequence: TGTGCCAGCAGCTTAAACGGGGAGGGGAATGAGCAGTTCTTC. The rearrangement uses TRBV7-3 and TRBJ2-1, with 7 bases lining up with TRBD2. Germline V CDR1 and CDR2: SGHTA, FQGTGA. V shed 1 base and J 7 bases; nucleotides not matched to a gene: 4. The length of the CDR3 is 14 residues.

In nucleotides, the CDR3 is TGTGCCAGCAGCCCCGACGGGGCAGCGGGAGGGGTTCGAACCGGGGAGCTGTTTTTT. This sequence encodes CASSPDGAAGGVRTGELFF. The chain recombines TRBV5-6 with TRBJ2-2; 10 bases map to TRBD2. The CDR3 extends over 19 amino acids. The V gene's germline CDR1 is SGHDT and CDR2 YYEEEE. The trim removed 4 bases at V and 5 bases at J, leaving 17 bases unmatched.

The rearrangement uses TRBV5-6 and TRBJ2-5; a weak D match, TRBD1 (5 bases). V lost 6 bases, J lost 4 bases, and 13 bases lay in between. The CDR3 consists of 13 residues. Germline CDR1 and CDR2: SGHDT and YYEEEE. The CDR3 DNA reads TGTGCCAGCACCCCGATGGGGCTAGAGACCCAGTACTTC. This codes for CASTPMGLETQYF.